Sequencing of this T cell receptor beta chain was carried out in a study of cytomegalovirus exposure and HLA in healthy donors. Study-wide results and caveats: It was taken for granted in presence/absence analyses that sequencing depth across donors was roughly uniform. Among TCR beta chains, those listed as cytomegalovirus-associated numbered roughly 150.

On this clone itself: The target antigen is unknown.

Use of 60 Vbeta and 13 Jbeta primers characterized the PCR. TCRdb's copy holds only in-frame clones and misses some; the assay was immunoSEQ multiplex PCR. The sample holds 150,000 to 200,000 clones, just under 80% seen once. Germline V gene data show CDR1 as GTSNPN and CDR2 as SVGIG (reference sequence). This CDR3 spans 15 amino acids. V was clipped by 2 bases and J by 4 bases, with 17 bases between them. The receptor comes from a woman aged 25 to 39 in good health and CMV-seronegative. Sample: PBMCs. The chain uses TRBV30 and TRBJ1-1; the D gene is possibly TRBD1 (5 bases). The CDR3 here is CAWSQRPRAVTEAFF. The CDR3, as DNA: TGTGCCTGGAGTCAGAGACCCAGGGCGGTCACTGAAGCTTTCTTT. The complete variable domain, with remaining parts taken from reference TRBV30 and TRBJ1-1, reads SQTIHQWPATLVQPVGSPLSLECTVEGTSNPNLYWYRQAAGRGLQLLFYSVGIGQISSEVPQNLSASRPQDRQFILSSKKLLLSDSGFYLCAWSQRPRAVTEAFFGQGTRLTVV.